The clone carrying this T cell receptor (beta chain) has ten or more counts. Antigen specificity is unknown. The data are from a study of T cells in Graves' hyperthyroidism and ophthalmopathy. Study-wide background: Blood from the periphery was taken at initial diagnosis, before any treatment.

Patients with ophthalmopathy all had a Clinical Activity Score of at least 3, a NOSPECS grade of at least 4 and duration under 3 months. With 6 bases removed from V and 6 bases from J, the gap between germline ends came to 12 bases. The CDR3 covers 12 residues. CDR1 and CDR2 from the germline V gene are MDHEN and SYDVKM. The TCR beta CDR3 regions underwent amplification using RNA transcripts as the source. The HTBI primer set drove a first-round RT-PCR of the TCR CDR3. Each CDR3 protein is one row after TCRdb ran MiXCR on the multiplex PCR reads. This table has around 570,000 distinct CDR3 sequences, around 20% appearing once. Study results and caveats: Researchers found most expanded thyroid clonotypes above 0.001 in blood as well.

The specimen was blood. This chain joins TRBV28 and TRBJ2-7, with D perhaps matching TRBD2 (5 bases). The TCR comes from a man aged 40-55 years with Graves' ophthalmopathy. CDR3 in amino acids: CASSQGLSEQYF. CDR3 DNA sequence: TGTGCCAGCAGCCAAGGACTCAGCGAGCAGTACTTC.